There are a few counts of the clone carrying this T cell receptor (beta chain). A library of TCRbeta sequences, prepared with unique molecular identifiers, was generated. TCRdb passed the PCR reads through MiXCR, listing each CDR3 protein once. The sample records about 980,000 distinct CDR3 sequences, under 30% being singletons. This sample was taken from a study of T-cell reconstitution after alpha-beta-depleted transplantation in children. V shed 6 bases, J shed 0 bases, and the junction held 20 bases outside the gene matches. Germline assignment: CDR1 MNHEY and CDR2 SMNVEV (reference sequence). The CDR3 length is 20 residues.

Sample: PBMCs, mostly from graft donor cells, taken 360 days after TCRalphabeta/CD19-depleted stem cell transplant. The sequence came from a boy under three years old who had a stem cell transplant for SCID, so the T cells may come from the graft donor. This chain links TRBV27 with TRBJ2-1, with 7 bases fitting TRBD1. The CDR3 nucleotides read TGTGCCAGCAGAGACAGGGTGACATATGTCACCGTCTTCTCCTACAATGAGCAGTTCTTC. Amino acids: CASRDRVTYVTVFSYNEQFF.